These 6 T cell receptor beta chains share one sample of origin, sequenced in a study of T cell responses to AZD1222 COVID-19 vaccine. Data came from immunoSEQ multiplex PCR; TCRdb stores just in-frame clones and leaves some out. This table has about 75,000 clones, around 87% appearing once. Here the sequenced sample was peripheral blood, taken 28 days after the second AZD1222 dose. The receptors were sampled from an adult who received the AZD1222 COVID-19 vaccine.

This clone was seen a single time. The chain has TRBV6-4 and TRBJ2-2, with unresolved D. The germline CDR1 and CDR2 sequences are MRHNA and SNTAGT. This CDR3 comprises 14 residues. V was pared by 4 bases and J by 2 bases, with 8 bases between. The CDR3 DNA is TGTGCCAGCAGTGCCAAATTTAACACCGGGGAGCTGTTTTTT. This translates into CASSAKFNTGELFF.

The chain combines TRBV7-8 with TRBJ1-3, with unresolved D. The length of the CDR3 is 14 residues. Trimming removed 3 bases at V and 0 bases at J, with 6 bases between. The V gene's germline CDR1 is SGHVS and CDR2 FQNEAQ. CDR3 sequence reads: CASSFGVSGNTIYF. CDR3 DNA: TGTGCCAGCAGCTTTGGTGTCTCTGGAAACACCATATATTTT. Variable domain in full (rest from reference TRBV7-8 and TRBJ1-3): GAGVSQSPRYKVAKRGQDVALRCDPISGHVSLFWYQQALGQGPEFLTYFQNEAQLDKSGLPSDRFFAERPEGSVSTLKIQRTQQEDSAVYLCASSFGVSGNTIYFGEGSWLTVV.

The chain has TRBV2 and TRBJ1-4; D call uncertain. The CDR3 covers 13 residues. V was cut by 8 bases and J by 6 bases, with 13 bases left in between. Germline assignment: CDR1 SNHLY and CDR2 FYNNEI. The CDR3 nucleotides read TGTGCCAGCCTCGCCCTGCGTGATGAAAAACTGTTTTTT. Its protein product is CASLALRDEKLFF.

The V and J genes are TRBV29-1 and TRBJ1-2, with D possibly TRBD1 on 6 matching bases. Germline CDR1 and CDR2: SQVTM and ANQGSEA. The CDR3 covers 11 residues. V lost 4 bases and J lost 7, with 10 bases in between. The CDR3 DNA reads TGCAGCGTTGTGGAGGGGGTTGGCTACACCTTC. Translating gives CSVVEGVGYTF. Together with reference TRBV29-1 and TRBJ1-2, the CDR3 gives the full variable domain: SAVISQKPSRDICQRGTSLTIQCQVDSQVTMMFWYRQQPGQSLTLIATANQGSEATYESGFVIDKFPISRPNLTFSTLTVSNMSPEDSSIYLCSVVEGVGYTFGSGTRLTVV.

The sample holds a few counts of this clone. The chain links TRBV28 to TRBJ2-7, with D perhaps matching TRBD2 (5 bases). Germline CDR1 MDHEN, CDR2 SYDVKM. There are 15 residues in the CDR3. With 2 bases removed from V and 3 bases from J, the gap between germline ends came to 14 bases. The CDR3 loop is CASSLERGAYYEQYF. The CDR3 nucleotides are TGTGCCAGCAGTTTAGAACGGGGAGCCTACTACGAGCAGTACTTC.

This chain uses TRBV19 with TRBJ1-1; D is undetermined. With 1 base removed from V and 1 base from J, the gap between germline ends came to 7 bases. Germline CDR1 is LNHDA and CDR2 is SQIVND (reference sequence). CDR3 length: 14 residues. The CDR3 coding sequence is TGTGCCAGTAGTATAGGGTCCTCGAACACTGAAGCTTTCTTT. It translates to CASSIGSSNTEAFF.